The next 27 T cell receptor beta chains were all read from a single sample in a study of spatial heterogeneity in lung cancer. TCRdb re-derived calls from the 5' RACE reads in MiXCR, one entry per CDR3 protein. The table shows roughly 99,000 distinct CDR3 sequences, with just under 20% occurring only once. The time point denotes: blood at routine non-recurrence follow-up after resection. The sequencing used PBMCs, collected at follow-up. The receptors were sampled from a male donor with early-stage non-small cell lung cancer.

This chain uses TRBV7-2 with TRBJ1-6; D ambiguous. Deletions cut 5 bases from V and 9 bases from J, with 14 bases between. The CDR3 is 14 residues long. Germline values: CDR1 SGHTA, CDR2 FQGNSA. CDR3 coding DNA: TGTGCCAGCAGCAATGGACCAACGGGTTCACCCCTCCACTTT. Its protein is CASSNGPTGSPLHF.

The chain couples TRBV5-6 to TRBJ2-3; 7 bases are a match to TRBD2. The germline CDR1 and CDR2 sequences are SGHDT and YYEEEE. J lost 2 bases, V lost 1 base, and 7 bases had no gene match. This CDR3 is built from 16 residues. The CDR3 loop reads CASSLITGGYTDTQYF. As DNA, the CDR3 is TGTGCCAGCAGCTTGATCACGGGAGGTTACACAGATACGCAGTATTTT.

The gene calls are TRBV20-1 and TRBJ2-7, with TRBD2 identical over 8 bases. This CDR3 has 15 amino acids. J was trimmed by 0 bases and V by 3 bases; bases with no gene match: 7. Germline CDR1 reads DFQATT; CDR2 reads SNEGSKA (reference sequence). The CDR3 region is CSASEGAGASYEQYF. The CDR3, as DNA: TGCAGTGCTAGTGAAGGAGCGGGAGCCTCCTACGAGCAGTACTTC.

This clonotype came up a few times. The CDR3 sequence is CASSSGQGHTEAFF. The CDR3 DNA reads as TGTGCCAGCTCGTCGGGACAGGGGCACACTGAAGCTTTCTTT. The chain recombines TRBV7-9 with TRBJ1-1; 10 nucleotides match TRBD1. The CDR3 runs to 14 residues. V was clipped by 8 bases and J by 3 bases; unmatched bases: 6. Germline V gene sequence: CDR1 SEHNR, CDR2 FQNEAQ (reference sequence).

The chain couples TRBV7-3 to TRBJ2-2; 9 bases map to TRBD1. The CDR3 consists of 14 residues. Trimming took 6 bases from V and 5 from J; bases not matched to a gene: 4. Germline CDR1 is SGHTA and CDR2 is FQGTGA. CDR3 in amino acids: CASRQGARTGELFF. CDR3 DNA sequence: TGTGCCAGCAGACAGGGGGCGCGGACCGGGGAGCTGTTTTTT.

V is TRBV7-2 and J is TRBJ1-1; no clear D. V lost 3 bases, J lost 2 bases, and 7 bases lay in between. Germline-derived CDR1 and CDR2 are SGHTA and FQGNSA. The CDR3 loop spans 13 amino acids. CDR3 in amino acids: CASSFNFNTEAFF. CDR3 in DNA: TGTGCCAGCAGCTTTAATTTTAACACTGAAGCTTTCTTT.

The table lists this clonotype with a few counts. The chain links TRBV6-1 to TRBJ2-4; 10 bases match TRBD1. V shed 2 bases, J shed 11 bases, and the junction held 9 bases outside the gene matches. This CDR3 comprises 15 residues. Germline V gene sequence: CDR1 MNHNS, CDR2 SASEGT. The CDR3 DNA reads as TGTGCCAGCAGTGAACGGCCGGGACAGGGGTTTGTTCAGTACTTC. Protein product: CASSERPGQGFVQYF.

This rearrangement joins TRBV3-1 to TRBJ2-7; no definite D call. Germline loops: CDR1 LGHDT, CDR2 YNNKEL (reference sequence). The CDR3 length is 11 residues. Trimming left V 5 bases short and J 3 bases short, with 5 bases between. CDR3 sequence reads: CASSFRYEQYF. The CDR3 coding sequence is TGTGCCAGCAGCTTCCGCTACGAGCAGTACTTC.

The chain couples TRBV11-2 to TRBJ1-2; D is uncertain. This CDR3 contains 13 residues. Trimming pared 4 bases from V and 4 bases from J, leaving 10 bases between. CDR1 is SGHAT and CDR2 is FQNNGV in the germline V gene. The CDR3 loop is CASSSGIFYGYTF. CDR3 sequence (DNA): TGTGCCAGCAGCTCTGGGATTTTCTATGGCTACACCTTC.

This clonotype was detected a few times. The chain recombines TRBV29-1 with TRBJ2-6, with 11 bases identical to TRBD1. Germline lookup yields CDR1 SQVTM and CDR2 ANQGSEA. The CDR3 loop spans 17 amino acids. J was trimmed by 2 bases and V by 6 bases; bases with no gene match: 9. CDR3 region: CSVYPGTGGAGANVLTF. CDR3 DNA: TGCAGCGTCTACCCCGGGACAGGGGGTGCTGGGGCCAACGTCCTGACTTTC. Variable domain in full (rest from reference TRBV29-1 and TRBJ2-6): SAVISQKPSRDICQRGTSLTIQCQVDSQVTMMFWYRQQPGQSLTLIATANQGSEATYESGFVIDKFPISRPNLTFSTLTVSNMSPEDSSIYLCSVYPGTGGAGANVLTFGAGSRLTVL.

The table lists this clonotype with a count of one. V is TRBV27 and J is TRBJ2-7; D might be TRBD1 (8 bases). V lost 4 bases, J lost 4 bases, and 14 bases lay in between. The CDR3 spans 14 residues. Germline V gives CDR1 MNHEY, CDR2 SMNVEV (reference sequence). CDR3 bases: TGTGCCAGCAGTTACGGACAGGGAGGGTACGAGCAGTACTTC. Translating gives CASSYGQGGYEQYF.

This clonotype was detected only a few times. The V call is TRBV20-1, the J call TRBJ1-6; D ambiguous. The CDR3 is 13 residues long. CDR1 DFQATT and CDR2 SNEGSKA come from the germline V gene (reference sequence). Trimming cost V 5 bases and J 5 bases, with 10 bases left between them. The CDR3 DNA sequence: TGCAGTGCTCGACCGGAAAATAATTCACCCCTCCACTTT. Its protein product is CSARPENNSPLHF.

The chain has TRBV2 and TRBJ1-1, with 8 bases that match TRBD1. This CDR3 is 13 amino acids long. V lost 6 bases and J lost 5; bases outside the gene matches: 5. The germline V gene has CDR1 SNHLY and CDR2 FYNNEI. The CDR3 here is CASRGQGYTEAFF. The CDR3 DNA reads TGTGCCAGCAGAGGACAGGGATATACTGAAGCTTTCTTT.

The rearrangement uses TRBV12-3 or TRBV12-4 and TRBJ2-2; 7 nucleotides line up with TRBD2. The CDR3 runs 16 residues. The J segment lost 1 base and the V segment lost 5 bases, leaving 7 bases of the junction unmatched. The CDR3 here is CASSLASGMNTGELFF. The CDR3 nucleotides are TGTGCCAGCAGTCTTGCTAGCGGAATGAACACCGGGGAGCTGTTTTTT.

The DNA of the CDR3 is TGCAGTGCTCCCCTAGGTGATGGCACAGATACGCAGTATTTT. Its protein product is CSAPLGDGTDTQYF. This chain connects TRBV20-1 to TRBJ2-3; D unresolved. Germline V gives CDR1 DFQATT, CDR2 SNEGSKA (reference sequence). This CDR3 is built from 14 residues. The V and J ends lost 5 bases and 1 base respectively, with 13 bases between them.

The chain recombines TRBV5-1 with TRBJ1-1; D gene unclear. CDR3 length equals 17 residues. Deletions cut 4 bases from V and 7 bases from J, with 26 bases between. Germline lookup yields CDR1 SGHRS and CDR2 YFSETQ. The CDR3 bases are TGCGCCAGCAGCCCGGAAGGCCTCGCAAACCCACCCGTTGAAGCTTTCTTT. It encodes CASSPEGLANPPVEAFF.

The rearrangement joins TRBV14 to TRBJ2-1, with D maybe TRBD2 (6 bases). The germline gives CDR1 SGHDN, CDR2 FVKESK. V lost 4 bases and J lost 7, with 14 bases in between. The CDR3 spans 14 residues. The CDR3 protein is CASSRRVTSNEQFF. The CDR3 coding sequence is TGTGCCAGCAGCCGGAGGGTGACTAGTAATGAGCAGTTCTTC.

This clonotype appeared a few times. V gene TRBV7-8 combines with J gene TRBJ2-5; the match to TRBD1 covers 9 bases. The germline CDR1 and CDR2 sequences are SGHVS and FQNEAQ. This CDR3 has 13 residues. With 3 bases clipped from V and 10 bases from J, the junction kept 6 bases outside the gene matches. For the CDR3, the DNA is TGTGCCAGCAGCTTGGACAGGGGCCGGATCCAGTACTTC. It specifies CASSLDRGRIQYF.

This rearrangement joins TRBV12-3 or TRBV12-4 to TRBJ2-2; weak D call: TRBD2 (5 bases). This CDR3 spans 14 amino acids. V was trimmed by 6 bases and J by 6 bases, leaving 14 bases between them. CDR3 coding DNA: TGTGCCAGCAGCCCGTCCGGAGGTCCCGGGGAGCTGTTTTTT. This translates into CASSPSGGPGELFF.

This clonotype was seen a handful of times. The gene calls are TRBV9 and TRBJ2-2; 8 bases match TRBD1. V lost 4 bases and J lost 0; bases outside the gene matches: 5. In germline, CDR1 is SGDLS, CDR2 YYNGEE. This CDR3 contains 16 residues. The DNA of the CDR3 is TGTGCCAGCAGCCCCGGGACAGGAGCGAACACCGGGGAGCTGTTTTTT. Protein product: CASSPGTGANTGELFF. Looking up the rest from reference TRBV9 and TRBJ2-2 gives the full variable domain: DSGVTQTPKHLITATGQRVTLRCSPRSGDLSVYWYQQSLDQGLQFLIQYYNGEERAKGNILERFSAQQFPDLHSELNLSSLELGDSALYFCASSPGTGANTGELFFGEGSRLTVL.

J is TRBJ2-3 and V is TRBV20-1; 8 bases fit TRBD2. Looked up from germline, CDR1 is DFQATT and CDR2 is SNEGSKA (reference sequence). The CDR3 is 15 residues long. With V trimmed by 4 bases and J by 5 bases, 11 bases remained unmatched. CDR3 region: CSANPASGLKDTQYF. DNA for the CDR3: TGCAGTGCTAATCCGGCTAGCGGGTTAAAAGATACGCAGTATTTT.

The chain couples TRBV24-1 to TRBJ1-1, with unresolved D. Trimming removed 6 bases at V and 1 base at J, with 5 bases between. The CDR3 length is 12 residues. Germline CDR1 reads KGHDR; CDR2 reads SFDVKD. CDR3 DNA: TGTGCCACCAGTATGGCGAACACTGAAGCTTTCTTT. Its protein is CATSMANTEAFF.

In this sample, this clonotype turned up once. V and J are TRBV5-5 and TRBJ1-5; 9 bases align to TRBD1. Germline loops: CDR1 SGHKS, CDR2 YYEKEE (reference sequence). Trimming took 0 bases from V and 6 from J; bases not matched to a gene: 4. The CDR3 is 15 residues long. As DNA, the CDR3 is TGTGCCAGCAGCTTGGAGTGGGACAGGGCTCAGCCCCAGCATTTT. Amino acids: CASSLEWDRAQPQHF.

The V and J genes are TRBV7-2 and TRBJ1-6; unclear D gene. Germline-derived CDR1 and CDR2 are SGHTA and FQGNSA. Trimming cost V 4 bases and J 4 bases, with 5 bases left between them. This CDR3 has 13 residues. For the CDR3, the DNA is TGTGCCAGCAGCTACCCTTATAATTCACCCCTCCACTTT. This encodes CASSYPYNSPLHF.

The sample holds a few counts of this clonotype. The CDR3 DNA reads as TGCGCCAGCAGTCAACTAGCGGGAGGTCGTGGGGAGACCCAGTACTTC. Protein: CASSQLAGGRGETQYF. The rearrangement links TRBV10-1 to TRBJ2-5; TRBD2 matches 12 bases. The CDR3 totals 16 residues. V shed 5 bases and J 5 bases; nucleotides not matched to a gene: 9. CDR1 WNHNN and CDR2 SYGVQD come from the germline V gene (reference sequence).

In this sample, this clonotype turned up a few times. The chain recombines TRBV7-6 with TRBJ2-2; maybe TRBD2 (6 bases). Germline-derived CDR1 and CDR2 are SGHVS and FNYEAQ. CDR3 size: 17 residues. The V gene lost 5 bases and the J gene lost 2 bases, with 18 bases spanning the gap. In DNA, the CDR3 is TGTGCCAGCAGCCGATCGTCCGGGACTGTTAACACCGGGGAGCTGTTTTTT. Its protein is CASSRSSGTVNTGELFF.

This clonotype was recorded a few times. This rearrangement joins TRBV20-1 to TRBJ2-3, with 8 bases aligning to TRBD1. V shed 4 bases and J 2 bases; nucleotides not matched to a gene: 2. The CDR3 is 13 residues long. Per germline, CDR1 DFQATT and CDR2 SNEGSKA (reference sequence). In DNA form, the CDR3 reads TGCAGTGCTATACAGGGGGACACAGATACGCAGTATTTT. Protein product: CSAIQGDTDTQYF.